The 3 T cell receptor beta chains given below trace back to one sample, sequenced in a study of early T cells in non-severe SARS-CoV-2 infection. TCRdb re-analysed the 5' RACE reads in MiXCR, keeping a single row per CDR3 protein. The table has 20,000 to 25,000 distinct CDR3 sequences, around 4.8% seen once. The sequenced sample was whole blood. The receptors come from an adult who was a healthcare worker with PCR-confirmed SARS-CoV-2 infection or an uninfected control (not recorded which).

This clonotype was detected ten times or more. The V call is TRBV7-9, the J call TRBJ1-6, with 11 bases fitting TRBD1. Germline V gene lookup returns CDR1 SEHNR and CDR2 FQNEAQ (reference sequence). Trimming removed 5 bases from V and 13 bases from J; junction bases left unmatched: 7. The CDR3 length is 14 residues. The CDR3 coding sequence is TGTGCCAGCAGCGGGACAGGGGGTGGTCGTCCCCTCCACTTT. Translated: CASSGTGGGRPLHF.

This clonotype was counted at least ten times. The rearrangement uses TRBV3-1 and TRBJ2-7; 9 bases fit TRBD1. V shed 10 bases, J shed 5 bases, and the junction held 9 bases outside the gene matches. Germline assignment: CDR1 LGHDT and CDR2 YNNKEL (reference sequence). CDR3 size: 13 residues. CDR3 coding DNA: TGTGCCACGCAACAGGGGGCGAGGGACGAGCAGTACTTC. This translates into CATQQGARDEQYF.

This chain links TRBV28 with TRBJ2-1, with TRBD2 identical over 13 bases. The germline CDR1 and CDR2 sequences are MDHEN and SYDVKM. This CDR3 contains 15 residues. The junction had 10 bases not matched to a gene; V was cut back by 8 bases and J by 9 bases. The CDR3 protein is CASWGLAGPLAEQFF. As DNA, the CDR3 is TGTGCCAGCTGGGGACTAGCGGGGCCATTGGCTGAGCAGTTCTTC.